The entry below gives a single T cell receptor (beta chain) sequence along with its context. This specimen comes from a study of technical replicates of blood from a few donors. This table comes from immunoSEQ multiplex PCR, and its TCRdb copy is limited to in-frame clones, with some not included. Of 80,000 to 95,000 clones listed, 92% are singletons. Trimming stripped 3 bases from V and 0 bases from J, with 9 bases between. This CDR3 is 15 amino acids long. The germline CDR1 and CDR2 sequences are MGHDK and SYGVNS. The sequenced material came from T cells isolated from PBMCs. This receptor was taken from a human donor in good health. The J gene is TRBJ1-3, the V gene TRBV25-1; tentatively, D is TRBD1 (5 bases). The CDR3 here is CASSEHTGSGNTIYF. The CDR3 nucleotides read TGTGCCAGCAGTGAGCACACAGGCTCTGGAAACACCATATATTTT.